One and the same sample provided the 11 T cell receptor beta chains below, sequenced in a study of OX40 agonist ivuxolimab in advanced cancers. Sequencing was performed with immunoSEQ multiplex PCR; in TCRdb, only in-frame clones are kept and a portion is missing. The sample lists around 99,000 clones, 85% to 90% occurring once. Sequences were derived from CD4+ or CD8+ T cells sorted from blood, sampled in a trial of the OX40 agonist ivuxolimab. Receptor source: an adult with an advanced solid tumor such as melanoma, head and neck, liver or kidney cancer.

CDR3 sequence reads: CATGVAGGSPGELFF. In nucleotides, the CDR3 is TGTGCCACTGGGGTAGCGGGAGGATCTCCCGGGGAGCTGTTTTTT. The chain has TRBV6-1 and TRBJ2-2, with TRBD2 matching 10 bases. Per germline, CDR1 MNHNS and CDR2 SASEGT. J lost 6 bases, V lost 10 bases, and 11 bases had no gene match. The CDR3 has 15 amino acids.

The chain recombines TRBV7-3 with TRBJ2-3; the D gene is possibly TRBD2 (5 bases). CDR3 length equals 15 residues. Per the germline V gene, CDR1 is SGHTA and CDR2 is FQGTGA. V was pared by 3 bases and J by 0 bases, with 10 bases between. In DNA, the CDR3 is TGTGCCAGCAGCTTTGGGCGGACTAGCACAGATACGCAGTATTTT. Translating it yields CASSFGRTSTDTQYF.

The chain uses TRBV21-1 and TRBJ1-1; TRBD1 is the table's D call, not checked against the DNA. TRBV21-1 corresponds to a pseudogene. The CDR3 is 14 amino acids. CDR3 protein: CASSKGDRGTEAFF. The CDR3 DNA sequence: TGTGCCAGCAGCAAAGGTGACAGAGGTACTGAAGCTTTCTTT.

The chain has TRBV19 and TRBJ2-2; D not resolved. Germline V CDR1 and CDR2: LNHDA, SQIVND (reference sequence). This CDR3 region has 12 residues. Trimming stripped 3 bases from V and 4 bases from J, with 3 bases between. CDR3 protein: CASSMITGELFF. CDR3 DNA: TGTGCCAGTAGTATGATCACCGGGGAGCTGTTTTTT.

The rearrangement links TRBV19 to TRBJ1-5, with 7 positions matching TRBD1. Looked up from germline, CDR1 is LNHDA and CDR2 is SQIVND (reference sequence). The CDR3 has 12 amino acids. J was trimmed by 6 bases and V by 8 bases; bases with no gene match: 4. CDR3 protein: CASATGVQPQHF. In nucleotides, the CDR3 is TGTGCCAGTGCCACAGGGGTTCAGCCCCAGCATTTT. The full variable domain, in which reference TRBV19 and TRBJ1-5 provide the parts outside the CDR3, is DGGITQSPKYLFRKEGQNVTLSCEQNLNHDAMYWYRQDPGQGLRLIYYSQIVNDFQKGDIAEGYSVSREKKESFPLTVTSAQKNPTAFYLCASATGVQPQHFGDGTRLSIL.

Worth noting for this clone: The same CDR3 is also encoded by other DNA sequences in this sample. This chain links TRBV2 with TRBJ2-1; D not certain. This CDR3 is 11 amino acids long. The V and J ends lost 8 bases and 10 bases respectively, with 12 bases between them. From germline, CDR1 is SNHLY and CDR2 FYNNEI. Written as DNA, the CDR3 is TGTGCCAGCGGTATCGGTGACGAGCAGTTCTTC. It is translated as CASGIGDEQFF.

This clone has a single count. The chain employs TRBV19 and TRBJ1-6; the D gene is possibly TRBD1 (6 bases). CDR1 and CDR2 (germline): LNHDA, SQIVND (reference sequence). V lost 4 bases to trimming and J lost 6 bases, with 10 bases between them. The CDR3 has 14 residues. This CDR3 is CASSTQGGNSPLHF. The CDR3 DNA reads TGTGCCAGTAGTACACAGGGAGGTAATTCACCCCTCCACTTT.

The V call is TRBV6-6, the J call TRBJ1-2; D possibly corresponds to TRBD1 (5 bases). Between the trimmed V and J ends, which lost 0 bases and 4 bases, there was a span of 9 bases. This CDR3 is 14 amino acids long. Germline V gene lookup returns CDR1 MNHNY and CDR2 SVGAGI (reference sequence). DNA of the CDR3: TGTGCCAGCAGTTACTCGACAGAGATCTATGGCTACACCTTC. Residues: CASSYSTEIYGYTF.

This clone has a single count. This chain connects TRBV19 to TRBJ2-3; possibly TRBD1 for D (6 bases). V was pared by 8 bases and J by 6 bases, with 21 bases between. Germline values: CDR1 LNHDA, CDR2 SQIVND (reference sequence). This CDR3 spans 15 amino acids. CDR3 in DNA: TGTGCCAGTGGGGGCCGGGACACTCGTTCCGATACGCAGTATTTT. The encoded protein is CASGGRDTRSDTQYF.

CDR3 loop: CATRGTGGIQYF. DNA for the CDR3: TGTGCCACCCGGGGGACAGGCGGCATTCAGTACTTC. V and J are TRBV15 and TRBJ2-4; 8 bases line up with TRBD1. The CDR3 contains 12 residues. Trimming cost V 8 bases and J 9 bases; bases outside gene matches: 6. Germline CDR1 reads LNHNV; CDR2 reads YYDKDF (reference sequence).

This clone occurred once. Mismatch with germline at one junction end may stem from a read error. This rearrangement joins TRBV2 to TRBJ1-1; D call uncertain. In germline, CDR1 is SNHLY, CDR2 FYNNEI. CDR3 size: 10 residues. The CDR3 here is CSGRNTEAFF. The CDR3 DNA reads TGCTCCGGGCGGAACACTGAAGCTTTCTTT.